The 3 T cell receptor beta chains presented below share a single source sample, sequenced in a study of OX40 agonist ivuxolimab in advanced cancers. TCRdb's table, derived via immunoSEQ multiplex PCR, lists solely in-frame clones and lacks some. The sample records about 150,000 clones, around 94% being singletons. The sample consisted of CD4+ or CD8+ T cells sorted from blood, taken in a trial of the OX40 agonist ivuxolimab. The source is an adult with an advanced solid tumor such as melanoma, head and neck, liver or kidney cancer.

The J gene is TRBJ1-1, the V gene TRBV4-3, with no clear D. The germline CDR1 and CDR2 sequences are LGHNA and YSLEER. This CDR3 region has 17 residues. The V end was cut by 0 bases, the J end by 3 bases, with 17 bases between. DNA of the CDR3: TGCGCCAGCAGCCAAGAGGGCGGGAGCCGAATCCACACTGAAGCTTTCTTT. Translated, it gives CASSQEGGSRIHTEAFF.

The rearrangement links TRBV18 to TRBJ2-3; possible D gene TRBD1, 5 bases. The CDR3 has 13 residues. Germline loops: CDR1 KGHSH, CDR2 LQKENI. Deletions cut 1 base from V and 3 bases from J, with 5 bases between. The CDR3 here is CASSPQGTDTQYF. The CDR3 coding sequence is TGTGCCAGCTCACCACAGGGGACAGATACGCAGTATTTT.

V is TRBV7-2 and J is TRBJ1-3; D remains unclear. V lost 1 base and J 3 bases, leaving 10 bases between the germline ends. The CDR3 sequence is 15 residues long. CDR1 SGHTA and CDR2 FQGNSA come from the germline V gene. In nucleotides, the CDR3 is TGTGCCAGCAGCTTAGGCCCACGTATTGGAAACACCATATATTTT. Translated: CASSLGPRIGNTIYF. Looking up the rest from reference TRBV7-2 and TRBJ1-3 gives the full variable domain: GAGVSQSPSNKVTEKGKDVELRCDPISGHTALYWYRQSLGQGLEFLIYFQGNSAPDKSGLPSDRFSAERTGGSVSTLTIQRTQQEDSAVYLCASSLGPRIGNTIYFGEGSWLTVV.